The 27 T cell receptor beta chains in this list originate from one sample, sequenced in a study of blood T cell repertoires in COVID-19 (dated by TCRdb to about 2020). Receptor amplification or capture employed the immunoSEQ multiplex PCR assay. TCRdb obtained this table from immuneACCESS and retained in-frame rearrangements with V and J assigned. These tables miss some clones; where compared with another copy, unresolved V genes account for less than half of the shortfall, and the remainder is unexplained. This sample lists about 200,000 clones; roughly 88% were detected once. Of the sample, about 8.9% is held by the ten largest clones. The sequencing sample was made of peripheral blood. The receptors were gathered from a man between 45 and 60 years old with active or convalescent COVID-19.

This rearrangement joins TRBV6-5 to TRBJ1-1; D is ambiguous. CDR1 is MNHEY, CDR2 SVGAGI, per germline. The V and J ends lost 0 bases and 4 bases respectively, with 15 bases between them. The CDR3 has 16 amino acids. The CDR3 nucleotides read TGTGCCAGCAGTTACTCTCCCGAGCAAACGCTCACTGAAGCTTTCTTT. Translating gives CASSYSPEQTLTEAFF.

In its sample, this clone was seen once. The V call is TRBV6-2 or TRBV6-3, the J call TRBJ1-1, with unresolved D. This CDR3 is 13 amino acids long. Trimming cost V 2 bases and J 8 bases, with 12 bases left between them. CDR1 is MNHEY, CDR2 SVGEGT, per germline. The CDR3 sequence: CASSYGLLREAFF. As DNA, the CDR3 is TGTGCCAGCAGTTACGGTCTCTTGCGGGAAGCTTTCTTT.

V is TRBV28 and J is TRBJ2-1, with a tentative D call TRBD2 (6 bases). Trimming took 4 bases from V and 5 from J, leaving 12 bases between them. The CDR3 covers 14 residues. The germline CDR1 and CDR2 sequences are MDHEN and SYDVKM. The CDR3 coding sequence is TGTGCCAGCAGTTCGACGGGACTTCACAATGAGCAGTTCTTC. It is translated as CASSSTGLHNEQFF.

CDR3 loop: CASILLQGDTEAFF. CDR3 sequence (DNA): TGTGCCAGCATTCTTCTACAGGGGGACACTGAAGCTTTCTTT. The rearrangement joins TRBV2 to TRBJ1-1; TRBD1 matches 8 bases. The V segment lost 7 bases and the J segment 3 bases; nucleotides outside the gene matches: 7. CDR1 is SNHLY, CDR2 FYNNEI, per germline. The CDR3 consists of 14 residues. Drawing the rest from reference TRBV2 and TRBJ1-1, the complete variable domain is EPEVTQTPSHQVTQMGQEVILRCVPISNHLYFYWYRQILGQKVEFLVSFYNNEISEKSEIFDDQFSVERPDGSNFTLKIRSTKLEDSAMYFCASILLQGDTEAFFGQGTRLTVV.

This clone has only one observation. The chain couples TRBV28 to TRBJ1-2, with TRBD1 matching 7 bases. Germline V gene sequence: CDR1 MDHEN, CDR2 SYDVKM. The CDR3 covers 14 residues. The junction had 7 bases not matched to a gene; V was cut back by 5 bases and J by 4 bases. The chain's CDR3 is CASSDGYRGYGYTF. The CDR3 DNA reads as TGTGCCAGCAGTGACGGCTACAGGGGCTATGGCTACACCTTC.

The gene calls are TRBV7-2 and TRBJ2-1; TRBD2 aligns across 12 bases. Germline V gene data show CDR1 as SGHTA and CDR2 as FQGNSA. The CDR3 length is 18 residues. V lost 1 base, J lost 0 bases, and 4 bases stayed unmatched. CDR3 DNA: TGTGCCAGCAGCTTAGTGCCTAGCGGGGGGGCCTCCTACAATGAGCAGTTCTTC. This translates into CASSLVPSGGASYNEQFF.

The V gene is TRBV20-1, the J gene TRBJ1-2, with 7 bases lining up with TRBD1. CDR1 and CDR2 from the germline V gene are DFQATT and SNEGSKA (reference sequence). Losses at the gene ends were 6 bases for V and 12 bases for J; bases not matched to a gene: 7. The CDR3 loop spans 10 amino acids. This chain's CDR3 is CSARDRGHTF. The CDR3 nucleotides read TGCAGTGCCAGGGACAGAGGCCACACCTTC.

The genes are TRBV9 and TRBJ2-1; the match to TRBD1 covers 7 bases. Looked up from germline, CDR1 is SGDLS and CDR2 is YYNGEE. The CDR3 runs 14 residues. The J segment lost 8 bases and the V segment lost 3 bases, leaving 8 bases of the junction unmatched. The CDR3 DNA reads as TGTGCCAGCAGCGGAGGCTGGCAGGGGGATGAGCAGTTCTTC. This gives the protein CASSGGWQGDEQFF.

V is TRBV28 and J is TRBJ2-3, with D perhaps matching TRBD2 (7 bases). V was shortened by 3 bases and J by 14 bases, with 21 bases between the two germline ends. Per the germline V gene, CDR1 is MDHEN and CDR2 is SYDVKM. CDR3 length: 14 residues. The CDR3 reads CASSLLTRGGGVYF. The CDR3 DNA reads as TGTGCCAGCAGTTTGTTGACCCGAGGGGGGGGTGTGTATTTT.

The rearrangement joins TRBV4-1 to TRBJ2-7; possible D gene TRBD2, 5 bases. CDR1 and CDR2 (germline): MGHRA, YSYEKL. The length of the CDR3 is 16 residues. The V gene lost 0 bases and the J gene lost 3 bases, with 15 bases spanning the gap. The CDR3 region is CASSQDEREPFYEQYV. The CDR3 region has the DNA TGCGCCAGCAGCCAAGATGAACGGGAACCATTCTACGAGCAGTACGTC.

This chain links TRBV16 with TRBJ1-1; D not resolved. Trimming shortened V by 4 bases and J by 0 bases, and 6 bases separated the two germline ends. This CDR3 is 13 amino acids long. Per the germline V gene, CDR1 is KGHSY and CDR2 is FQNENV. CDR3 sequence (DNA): TGTGCCAGCAGCCTCAGGCTGAACACTGAAGCTTTCTTT. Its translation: CASSLRLNTEAFF.

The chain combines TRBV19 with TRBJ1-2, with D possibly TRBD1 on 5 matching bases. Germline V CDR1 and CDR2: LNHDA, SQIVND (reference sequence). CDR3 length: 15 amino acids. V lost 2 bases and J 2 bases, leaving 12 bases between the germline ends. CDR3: CASSIRQPTNYGYTF. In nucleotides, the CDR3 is TGTGCCAGTAGTATAAGACAGCCCACGAACTATGGCTACACCTTC.

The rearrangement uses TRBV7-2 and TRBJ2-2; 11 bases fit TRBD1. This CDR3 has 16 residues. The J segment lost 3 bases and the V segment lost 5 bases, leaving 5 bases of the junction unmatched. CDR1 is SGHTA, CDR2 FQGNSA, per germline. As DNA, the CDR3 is TGTGCCAGCAGCCCTGGGACAGGGGGTCACACCGGGGAGCTGTTTTTT. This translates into CASSPGTGGHTGELFF. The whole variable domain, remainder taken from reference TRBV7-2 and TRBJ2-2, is GAGVSQSPSNKVTEKGKDVELRCDPISGHTALYWYRQSLGQGLEFLIYFQGNSAPDKSGLPSDRFSAERTGGSVSTLTIQRTQQEDSAVYLCASSPGTGGHTGELFFGEGSRLTVL.

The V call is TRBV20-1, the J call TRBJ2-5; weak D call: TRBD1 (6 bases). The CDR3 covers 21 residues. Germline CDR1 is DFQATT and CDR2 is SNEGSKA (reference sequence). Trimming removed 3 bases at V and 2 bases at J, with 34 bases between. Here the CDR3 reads CSASPDLPVGAWEQGQETQYF. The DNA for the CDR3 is TGCAGTGCTAGTCCAGACCTACCCGTCGGGGCCTGGGAGCAGGGGCAAGAGACCCAGTACTTC.

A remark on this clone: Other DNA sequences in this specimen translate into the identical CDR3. The CDR3 region is CASSQDSSYEQYF. The DNA of the CDR3 is TGCGCCAGCAGCCAAGATAGTTCCTACGAGCAGTACTTC. The V gene is TRBV4-3, the J gene TRBJ2-7; D is undetermined. This CDR3 is 13 amino acids long. V gave up 0 bases and J gave up 1 base, with 4 bases separating them. In germline, CDR1 is LGHNA, CDR2 YSLEER.

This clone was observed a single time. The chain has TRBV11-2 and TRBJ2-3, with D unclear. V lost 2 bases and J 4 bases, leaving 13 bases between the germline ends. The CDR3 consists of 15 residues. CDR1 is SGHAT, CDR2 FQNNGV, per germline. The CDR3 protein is CASSLNVVAADTQYF. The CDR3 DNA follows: TGTGCCAGCAGCTTAAATGTGGTAGCCGCAGATACGCAGTATTTT.

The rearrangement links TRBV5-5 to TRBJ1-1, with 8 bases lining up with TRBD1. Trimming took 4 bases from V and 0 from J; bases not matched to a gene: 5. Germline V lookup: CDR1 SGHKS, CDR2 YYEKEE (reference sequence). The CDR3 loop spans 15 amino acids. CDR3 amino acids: CASSRDRFMNTEAFF. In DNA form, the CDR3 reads TGTGCCAGCAGCCGGGACAGGTTCATGAACACTGAAGCTTTCTTT.

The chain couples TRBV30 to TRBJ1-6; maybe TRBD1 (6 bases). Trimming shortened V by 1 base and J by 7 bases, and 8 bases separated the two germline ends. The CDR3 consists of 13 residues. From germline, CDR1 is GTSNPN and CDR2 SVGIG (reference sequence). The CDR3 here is CAWSGTGNSPLHF. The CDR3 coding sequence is TGTGCCTGGAGTGGCACAGGGAATTCACCCCTCCACTTT. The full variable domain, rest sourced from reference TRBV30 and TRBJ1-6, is SQTIHQWPATLVQPVGSPLSLECTVEGTSNPNLYWYRQAAGRGLQLLFYSVGIGQISSEVPQNLSASRPQDRQFILSSKKLLLSDSGFYLCAWSGTGNSPLHFGNGTRLTVT.

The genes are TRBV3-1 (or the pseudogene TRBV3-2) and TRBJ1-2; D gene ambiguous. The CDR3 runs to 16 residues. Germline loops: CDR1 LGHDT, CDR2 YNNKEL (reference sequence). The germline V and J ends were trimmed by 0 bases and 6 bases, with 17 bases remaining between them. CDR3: CASSQDPFGSDDGYTF. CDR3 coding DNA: TGTGCCAGCAGCCAAGACCCTTTCGGGTCGGATGATGGCTACACCTTC.

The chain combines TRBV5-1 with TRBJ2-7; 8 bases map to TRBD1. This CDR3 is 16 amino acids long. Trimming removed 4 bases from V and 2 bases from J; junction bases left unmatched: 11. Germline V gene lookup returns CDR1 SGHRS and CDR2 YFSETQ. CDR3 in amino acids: CASSPPLTGVPYEQYF. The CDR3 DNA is TGCGCCAGCAGCCCCCCCCTGACAGGGGTACCCTACGAGCAGTACTTC.

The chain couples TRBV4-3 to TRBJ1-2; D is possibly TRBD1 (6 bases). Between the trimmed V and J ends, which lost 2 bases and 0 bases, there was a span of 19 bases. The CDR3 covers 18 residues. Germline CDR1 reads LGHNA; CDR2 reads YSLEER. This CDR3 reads CASSQYALRGRPNYGYTF. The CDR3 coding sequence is TGCGCCAGCAGCCAATACGCCCTCAGGGGCCGTCCTAACTATGGCTACACCTTC.

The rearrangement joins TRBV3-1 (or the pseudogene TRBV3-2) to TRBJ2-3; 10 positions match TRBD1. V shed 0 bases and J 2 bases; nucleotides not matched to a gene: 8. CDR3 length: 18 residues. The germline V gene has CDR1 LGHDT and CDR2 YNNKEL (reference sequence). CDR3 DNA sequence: TGTGCCAGCAGCCAAGATTCCCCGACAGGGGGCTACACAGATACGCAGTATTTT. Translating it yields CASSQDSPTGGYTDTQYF.

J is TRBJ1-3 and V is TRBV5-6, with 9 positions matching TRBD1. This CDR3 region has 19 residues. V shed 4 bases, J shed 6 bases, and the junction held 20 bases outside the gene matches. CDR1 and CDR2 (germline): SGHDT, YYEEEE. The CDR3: CASSAPGTGRFWDVNTIYF. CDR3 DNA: TGTGCCAGCAGCGCCCCCGGGACAGGGAGATTTTGGGACGTAAACACCATATATTTT.

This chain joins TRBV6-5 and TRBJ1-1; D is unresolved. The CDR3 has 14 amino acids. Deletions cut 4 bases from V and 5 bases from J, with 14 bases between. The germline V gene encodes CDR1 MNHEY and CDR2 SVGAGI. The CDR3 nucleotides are TGTGCCAGCAGTTTCGGGAGGAGGAGGACTGAAGCTTTCTTT. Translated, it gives CASSFGRRRTEAFF.

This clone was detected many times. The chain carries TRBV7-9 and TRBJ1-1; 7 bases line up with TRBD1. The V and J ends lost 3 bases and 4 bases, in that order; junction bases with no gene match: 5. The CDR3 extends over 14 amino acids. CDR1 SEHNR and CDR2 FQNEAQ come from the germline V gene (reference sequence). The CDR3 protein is CASSFEGAGTEAFF. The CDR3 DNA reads TGTGCCAGCAGCTTCGAGGGGGCAGGCACTGAAGCTTTCTTT.

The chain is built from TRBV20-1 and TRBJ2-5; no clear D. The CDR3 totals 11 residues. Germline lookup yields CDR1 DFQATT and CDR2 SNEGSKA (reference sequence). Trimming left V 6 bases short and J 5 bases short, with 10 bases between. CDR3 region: CSASHGETQYF. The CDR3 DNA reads TGCAGTGCCAGCCACGGGGAGACCCAGTACTTC.

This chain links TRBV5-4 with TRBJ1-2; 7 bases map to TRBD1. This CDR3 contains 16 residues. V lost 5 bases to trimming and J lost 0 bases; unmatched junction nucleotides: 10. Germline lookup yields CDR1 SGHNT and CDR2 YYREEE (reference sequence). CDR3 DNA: TGTGCCAGCAGATCAGGGACAGTTTTTACTAACTATGGCTACACCTTC. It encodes CASRSGTVFTNYGYTF. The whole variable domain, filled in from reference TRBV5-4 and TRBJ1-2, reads ETGVTQSPTHLIKTRGQQVTLRCSSQSGHNTVSWYQQALGQGPQFIFQYYREEENGRGNFPPRFSGLQFPNYSSELNVNALELDDSALYLCASRSGTVFTNYGYTFGSGTRLTVV.